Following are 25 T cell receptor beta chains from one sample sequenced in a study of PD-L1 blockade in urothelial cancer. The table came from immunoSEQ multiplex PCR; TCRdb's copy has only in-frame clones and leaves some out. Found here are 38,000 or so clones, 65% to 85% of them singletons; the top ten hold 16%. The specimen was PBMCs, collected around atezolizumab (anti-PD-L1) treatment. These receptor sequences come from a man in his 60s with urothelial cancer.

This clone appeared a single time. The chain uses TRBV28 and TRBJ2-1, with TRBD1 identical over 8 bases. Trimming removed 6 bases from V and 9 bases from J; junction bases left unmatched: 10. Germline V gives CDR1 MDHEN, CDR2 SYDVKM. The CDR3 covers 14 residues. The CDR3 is CASRLDRGGGEQFF. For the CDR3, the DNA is TGTGCCAGCAGACTTGACAGGGGAGGCGGTGAGCAGTTCTTC. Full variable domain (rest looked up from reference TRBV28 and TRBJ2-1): DVKVTQSSRYLVKRTGEKVFLECVQDMDHENMFWYRQDPGLGLRLIYFSYDVKMKEKGDIPEGYSVSREKKERFSLILESASTNQTSMYLCASRLDRGGGEQFFGPGTRLTVL.

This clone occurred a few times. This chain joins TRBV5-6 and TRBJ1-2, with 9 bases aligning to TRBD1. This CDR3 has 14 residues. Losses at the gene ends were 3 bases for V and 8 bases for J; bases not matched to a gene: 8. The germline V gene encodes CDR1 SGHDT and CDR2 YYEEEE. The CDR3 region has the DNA TGTGCCAGCAGCTGGACTACAGGGGGCGAGGGCTACACCTTC. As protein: CASSWTTGGEGYTF.

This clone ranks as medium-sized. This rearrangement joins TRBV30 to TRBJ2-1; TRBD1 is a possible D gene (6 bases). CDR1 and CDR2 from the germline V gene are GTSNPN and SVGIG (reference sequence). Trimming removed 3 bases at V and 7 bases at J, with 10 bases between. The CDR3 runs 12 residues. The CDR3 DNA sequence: TGTGCCTGGAGGGATCAGGGGAATGAGCAGTTCTTC. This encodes CAWRDQGNEQFF. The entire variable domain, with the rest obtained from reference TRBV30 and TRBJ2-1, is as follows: SQTIHQWPATLVQPVGSPLSLECTVEGTSNPNLYWYRQAAGRGLQLLFYSVGIGQISSEVPQNLSASRPQDRQFILSSKKLLLSDSGFYLCAWRDQGNEQFFGPGTRLTVL.

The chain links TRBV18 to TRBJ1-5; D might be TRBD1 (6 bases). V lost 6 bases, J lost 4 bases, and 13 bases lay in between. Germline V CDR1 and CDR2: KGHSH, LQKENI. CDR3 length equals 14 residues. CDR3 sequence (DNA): TGTGCCAGCTCCCAGGACAGCCTAAATCAGCCCCAGCATTTT. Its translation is CASSQDSLNQPQHF.

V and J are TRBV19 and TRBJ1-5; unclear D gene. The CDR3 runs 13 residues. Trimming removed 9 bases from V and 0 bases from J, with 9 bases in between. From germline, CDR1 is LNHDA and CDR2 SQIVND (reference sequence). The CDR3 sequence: CASRRSSNQPQHF. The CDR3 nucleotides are TGTGCCAGCAGGAGGAGTAGCAATCAGCCCCAGCATTTT.

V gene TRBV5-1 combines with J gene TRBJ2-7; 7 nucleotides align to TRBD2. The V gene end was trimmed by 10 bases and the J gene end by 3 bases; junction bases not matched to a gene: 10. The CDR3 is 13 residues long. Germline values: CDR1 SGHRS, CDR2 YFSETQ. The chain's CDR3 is CAPPGGICYEQYF. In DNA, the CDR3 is TGCGCCCCACCCGGGGGGATATGCTACGAGCAGTACTTC.

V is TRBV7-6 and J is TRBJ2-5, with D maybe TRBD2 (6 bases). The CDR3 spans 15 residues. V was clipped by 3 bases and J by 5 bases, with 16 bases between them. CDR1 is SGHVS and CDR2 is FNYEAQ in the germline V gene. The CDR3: CASSFSRVREETQYF. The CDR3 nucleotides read TGTGCCAGCAGCTTCTCTAGGGTTCGGGAGGAGACCCAGTACTTC. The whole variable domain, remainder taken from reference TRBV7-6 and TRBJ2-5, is GAGVSQSPRYKVTKRGQDVALRCDPISGHVSLYWYRQALGQGPEFLTYFNYEAQQDKSGLPNDRFSAERPEGSISTLTIQRTEQRDSAMYRCASSFSRVREETQYFGPGTRLLVL.

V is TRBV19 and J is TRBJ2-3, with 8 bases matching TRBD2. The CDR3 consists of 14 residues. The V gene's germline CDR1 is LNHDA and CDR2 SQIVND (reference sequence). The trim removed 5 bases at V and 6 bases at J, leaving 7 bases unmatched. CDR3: CASSQREGPDTQYF. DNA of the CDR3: TGTGCCAGTAGTCAACGGGAGGGCCCGGATACGCAGTATTTT.

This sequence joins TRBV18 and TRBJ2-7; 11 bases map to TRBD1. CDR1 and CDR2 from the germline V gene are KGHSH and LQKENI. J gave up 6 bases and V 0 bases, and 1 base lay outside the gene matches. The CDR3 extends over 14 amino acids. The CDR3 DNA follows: TGTGCCAGCTCACCACCGGGACAGGGGGGCGAGCAGTACTTC. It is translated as CASSPPGQGGEQYF. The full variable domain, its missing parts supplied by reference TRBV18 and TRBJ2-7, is NAGVMQNPRHLVRRRGQEARLRCSPMKGHSHVYWYRQLPEEGLKFMVYLQKENIIDESGMPKERFSAEFPKEGPSILRIQQVVRGDSAAYFCASSPPGQGGEQYFGPGTRLTVT.

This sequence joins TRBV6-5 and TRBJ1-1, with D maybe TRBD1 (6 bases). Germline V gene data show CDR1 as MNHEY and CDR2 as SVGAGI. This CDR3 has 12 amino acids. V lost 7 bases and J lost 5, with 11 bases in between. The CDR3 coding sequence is TGTGCCAGCACCCAACAGGGAACTGAAGCTTTCTTT. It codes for CASTQQGTEAFF.

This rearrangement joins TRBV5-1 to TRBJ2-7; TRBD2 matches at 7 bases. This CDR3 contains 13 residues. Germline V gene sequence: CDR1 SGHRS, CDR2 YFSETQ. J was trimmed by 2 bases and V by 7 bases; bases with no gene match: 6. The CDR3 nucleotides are TGCGCCAGCGGTACTAGCGCCACCTACGAGCAGTACTTC. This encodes CASGTSATYEQYF. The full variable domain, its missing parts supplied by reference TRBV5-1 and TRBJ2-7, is KAGVTQTPRYLIKTRGQQVTLSCSPISGHRSVSWYQQTPGQGLQFLFEYFSETQRNKGNFPGRFSGRQFSNSRSEMNVSTLELGDSALYLCASGTSATYEQYFGPGTRLTVT.

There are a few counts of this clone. The CDR3 sequence: CASSLRVGGARETQYF. In nucleotides, the CDR3 is TGTGCCAGCAGTTTAAGGGTCGGGGGGGCCAGGGAGACCCAGTACTTC. This chain uses TRBV28 with TRBJ2-5; 8 nucleotides align to TRBD2. Losses at the gene ends were 2 bases for V and 5 bases for J; bases not matched to a gene: 10. This CDR3 spans 16 amino acids. Germline assignment: CDR1 MDHEN and CDR2 SYDVKM.

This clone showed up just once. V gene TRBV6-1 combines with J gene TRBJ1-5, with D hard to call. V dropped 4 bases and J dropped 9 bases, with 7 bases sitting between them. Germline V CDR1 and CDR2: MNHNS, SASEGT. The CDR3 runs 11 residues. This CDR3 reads CASSGSRPQHF. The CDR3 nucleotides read TGTGCCAGCAGTGGTAGCCGGCCCCAGCATTTT.

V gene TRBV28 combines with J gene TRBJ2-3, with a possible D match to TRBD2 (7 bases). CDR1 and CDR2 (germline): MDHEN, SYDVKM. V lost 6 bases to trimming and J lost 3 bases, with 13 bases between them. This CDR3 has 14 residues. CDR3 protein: CASSKGGLTDTQYF. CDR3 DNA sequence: TGTGCCAGCAGCAAGGGGGGGCTTACAGATACGCAGTATTTT.

CDR3 region: CASSLLAQMNTGELFF. The CDR3 DNA follows: TGCGCCAGCAGCTTGCTAGCCCAAATGAACACCGGGGAGCTGTTTTTT. The V gene is TRBV5-1, the J gene TRBJ2-2, with a weak D call TRBD2 (5 bases). Per germline, CDR1 SGHRS and CDR2 YFSETQ. V lost 1 base and J lost 1, with 11 bases in between. CDR3 size: 16 residues.

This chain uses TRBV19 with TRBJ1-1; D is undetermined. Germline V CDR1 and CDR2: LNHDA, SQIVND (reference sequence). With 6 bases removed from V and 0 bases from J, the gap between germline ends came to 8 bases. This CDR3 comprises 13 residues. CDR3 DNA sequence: TGTGCCAGTAGCGAGAGGATGAACACTGAAGCTTTCTTT. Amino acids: CASSERMNTEAFF.

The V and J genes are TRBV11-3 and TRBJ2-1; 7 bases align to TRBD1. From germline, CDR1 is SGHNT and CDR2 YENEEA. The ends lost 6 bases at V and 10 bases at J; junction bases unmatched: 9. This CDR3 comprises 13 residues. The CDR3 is CASSPLTGMEQFF. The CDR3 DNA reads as TGTGCCAGCAGTCCTCTGACAGGGATGGAGCAGTTCTTC.

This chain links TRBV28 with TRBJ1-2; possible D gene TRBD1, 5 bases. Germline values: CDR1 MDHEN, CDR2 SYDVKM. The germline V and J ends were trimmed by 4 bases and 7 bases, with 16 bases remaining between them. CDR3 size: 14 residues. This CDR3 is CASSYDGRRGGYTF. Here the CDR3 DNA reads TGTGCCAGCAGTTACGATGGACGTAGGGGTGGCTACACCTTC.

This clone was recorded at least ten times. CDR3 DNA sequence: TGTGCCAGCAGCTTAGGGCCAGGGGAAGGCTACACCTTC. It codes for CASSLGPGEGYTF. This chain links TRBV11-2 with TRBJ1-2, with a possible D match to TRBD1 (6 bases). V was clipped by 1 base and J by 8 bases, with 11 bases between them. Germline V gene sequence: CDR1 SGHAT, CDR2 FQNNGV. The CDR3 contains 13 residues.

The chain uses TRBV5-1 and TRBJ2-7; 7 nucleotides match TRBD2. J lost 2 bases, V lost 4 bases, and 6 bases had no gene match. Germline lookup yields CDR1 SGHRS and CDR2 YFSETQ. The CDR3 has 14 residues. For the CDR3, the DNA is TGCGCCAGCAGCCCGGGACTAACGGCCTACGAGCAGTACTTC. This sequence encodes CASSPGLTAYEQYF.

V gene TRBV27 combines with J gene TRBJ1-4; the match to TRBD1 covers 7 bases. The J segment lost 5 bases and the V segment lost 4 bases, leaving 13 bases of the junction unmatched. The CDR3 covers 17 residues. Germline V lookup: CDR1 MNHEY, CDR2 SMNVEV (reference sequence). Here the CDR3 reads CASSSFPINRGNEKLFF. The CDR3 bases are TGTGCCAGCAGTTCTTTCCCGATCAACAGGGGCAATGAAAAACTGTTTTTT.

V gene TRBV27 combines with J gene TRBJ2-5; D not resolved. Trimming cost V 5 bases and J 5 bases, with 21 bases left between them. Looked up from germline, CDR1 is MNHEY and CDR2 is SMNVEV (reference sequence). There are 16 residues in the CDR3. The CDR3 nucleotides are TGTGCCAGCAGTCTAGGTTCTAGTGCCTCACCGGAGACCCAGTACTTC. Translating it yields CASSLGSSASPETQYF.

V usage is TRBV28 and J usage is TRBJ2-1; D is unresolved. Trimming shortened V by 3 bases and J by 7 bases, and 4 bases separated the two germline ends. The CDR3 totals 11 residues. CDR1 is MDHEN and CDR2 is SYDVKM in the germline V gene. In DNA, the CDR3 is TGTGCCAGCAGTTTGGCAAATGAGCAGTTCTTC. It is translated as CASSLANEQFF.

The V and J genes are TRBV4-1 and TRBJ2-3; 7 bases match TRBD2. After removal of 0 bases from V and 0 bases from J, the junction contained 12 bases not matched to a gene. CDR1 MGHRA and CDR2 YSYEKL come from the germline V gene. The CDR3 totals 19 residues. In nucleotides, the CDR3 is TGCGCCAGCAGCCAAGATTATTGGGCGACTAGCTCTAGCACAGATACGCAGTATTTT. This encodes CASSQDYWATSSSTDTQYF.

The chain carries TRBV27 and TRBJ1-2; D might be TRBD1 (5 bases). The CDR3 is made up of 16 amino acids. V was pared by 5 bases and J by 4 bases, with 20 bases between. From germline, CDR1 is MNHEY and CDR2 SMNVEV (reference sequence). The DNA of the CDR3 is TGTGCCAGCAGTAAATTAGGGGTTAATAGCGGCTATGGCTACACCTTC. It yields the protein CASSKLGVNSGYGYTF.